This T cell receptor beta chain stems from a study of blood T cell repertoires in COVID-19. Relative to its sample, this clone is medium-sized. The repertoire was sequenced with immunoSEQ multiplex PCR; TCRdb's copy has only in-frame clones and lacks some. The sample carries hundreds of thousands of clones, roughly 80% recorded once. The germline CDR1 and CDR2 sequences are LNHDA and SQIVND (reference sequence). The CDR3 runs to 12 residues. The germline V and J ends were trimmed by 5 bases and 5 bases, with 7 bases remaining between them. The sequence was collected from a woman aged 50 to 60 with acute or convalescent COVID-19. The rearrangement uses TRBV19 and TRBJ1-5; D perhaps matches TRBD1 (5 bases). Sequences were obtained from peripheral blood. CDR3 in DNA: TGTGCCAGTAGTGTCAGGGATCAGCCCCAGCATTTT. This sequence encodes CASSVRDQPQHF.